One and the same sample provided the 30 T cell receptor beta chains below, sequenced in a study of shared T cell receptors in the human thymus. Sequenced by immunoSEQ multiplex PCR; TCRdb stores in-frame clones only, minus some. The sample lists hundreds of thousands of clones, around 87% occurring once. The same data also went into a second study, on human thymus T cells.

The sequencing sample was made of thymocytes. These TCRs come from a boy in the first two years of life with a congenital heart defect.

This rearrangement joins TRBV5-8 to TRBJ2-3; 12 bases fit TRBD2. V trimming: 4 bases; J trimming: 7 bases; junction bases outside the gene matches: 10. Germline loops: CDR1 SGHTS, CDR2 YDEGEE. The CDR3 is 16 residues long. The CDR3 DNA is TGTGCCAGCAGCCGGAGACCTAGCGGGAGGGGTCATACGCAGTATTTT. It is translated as CASSRRPSGRGHTQYF.

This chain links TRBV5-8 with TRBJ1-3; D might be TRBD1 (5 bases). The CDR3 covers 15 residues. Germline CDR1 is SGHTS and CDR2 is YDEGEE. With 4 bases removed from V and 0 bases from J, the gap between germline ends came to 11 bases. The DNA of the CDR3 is TGTGCCAGCAGCCGGGGACTGAGCTCTGGAAACACCATATATTTT. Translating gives CASSRGLSSGNTIYF.

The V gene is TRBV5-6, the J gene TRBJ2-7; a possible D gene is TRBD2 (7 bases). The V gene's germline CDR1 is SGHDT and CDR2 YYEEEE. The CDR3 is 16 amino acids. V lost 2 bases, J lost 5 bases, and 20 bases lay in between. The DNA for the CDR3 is TGTGCCAGCAGCTTCTCAGCAACAGGGAGGGGGAACGAGCAGTACTTC. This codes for CASSFSATGRGNEQYF.

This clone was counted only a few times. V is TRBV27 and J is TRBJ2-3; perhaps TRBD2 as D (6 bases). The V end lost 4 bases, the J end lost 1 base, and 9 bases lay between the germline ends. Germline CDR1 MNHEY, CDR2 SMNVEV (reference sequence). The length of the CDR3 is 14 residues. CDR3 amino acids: CASSSGGGTDTQYF. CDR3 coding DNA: TGTGCCAGCAGTTCGGGCGGGGGCACAGATACGCAGTATTTT.

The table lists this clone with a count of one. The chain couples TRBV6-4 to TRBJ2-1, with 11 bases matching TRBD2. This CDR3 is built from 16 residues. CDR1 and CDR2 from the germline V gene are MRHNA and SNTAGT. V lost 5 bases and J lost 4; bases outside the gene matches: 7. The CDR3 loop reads CASSPVSGREYNEQFF. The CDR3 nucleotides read TGTGCCAGCAGTCCCGTTAGCGGGAGGGAGTACAATGAGCAGTTCTTC.

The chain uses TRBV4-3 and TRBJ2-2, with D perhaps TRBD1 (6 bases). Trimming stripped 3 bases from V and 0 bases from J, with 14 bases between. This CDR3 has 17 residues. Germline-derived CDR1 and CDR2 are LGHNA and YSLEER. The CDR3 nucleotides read TGCGCCAGCAGCCAGGGCCCGGGACATTCGAACACCGGGGAGCTGTTTTTT. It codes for CASSQGPGHSNTGELFF.

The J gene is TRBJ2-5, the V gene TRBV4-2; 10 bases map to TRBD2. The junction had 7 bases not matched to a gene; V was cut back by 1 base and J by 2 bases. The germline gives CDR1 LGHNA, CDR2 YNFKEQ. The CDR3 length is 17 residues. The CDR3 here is CASSQVPSGRGQETQYF. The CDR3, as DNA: TGTGCCAGCAGCCAAGTGCCCAGCGGGAGGGGTCAAGAGACCCAGTACTTC.

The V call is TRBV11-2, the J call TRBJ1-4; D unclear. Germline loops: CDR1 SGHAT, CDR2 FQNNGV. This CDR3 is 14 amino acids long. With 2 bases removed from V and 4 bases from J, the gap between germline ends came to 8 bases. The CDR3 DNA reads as TGTGCCAGCAGCTTACACAACCTTAATGAAAAACTGTTTTTT. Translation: CASSLHNLNEKLFF.

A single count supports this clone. CDR3 bases: TGTGCCAGCAGCTTGGAGGTGACAGGGTATTACAATGAGCAGTTCTTC. This codes for CASSLEVTGYYNEQFF. The chain uses TRBV6-4 and TRBJ2-1, with 7 nucleotides matching TRBD1. The V gene end was trimmed by 6 bases and the J gene end by 4 bases; junction bases not matched to a gene: 12. The V gene's germline CDR1 is MRHNA and CDR2 SNTAGT. CDR3 length: 16 residues.

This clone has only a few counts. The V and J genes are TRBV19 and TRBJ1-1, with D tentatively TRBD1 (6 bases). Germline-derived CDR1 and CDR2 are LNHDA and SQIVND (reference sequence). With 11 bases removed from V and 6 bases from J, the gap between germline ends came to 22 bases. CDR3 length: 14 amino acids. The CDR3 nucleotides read TGTGCCTCCCGGGAAGGCAGGGGAATACCTGAAGCTTTCTTT. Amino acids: CASREGRGIPEAFF. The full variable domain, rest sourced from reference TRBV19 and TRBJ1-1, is DGGITQSPKYLFRKEGQNVTLSCEQNLNHDAMYWYRQDPGQGLRLIYYSQIVNDFQKGDIAEGYSVSREKKESFPLTVTSAQKNPTAFYLCASREGRGIPEAFFGQGTRLTVV.

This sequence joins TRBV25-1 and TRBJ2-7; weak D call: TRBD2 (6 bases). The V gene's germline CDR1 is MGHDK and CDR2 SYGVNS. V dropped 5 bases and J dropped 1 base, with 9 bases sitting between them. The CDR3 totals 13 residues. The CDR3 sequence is CASSRGVSYEQYF. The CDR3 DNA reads TGTGCCAGCAGTCGCGGGGTATCCTACGAGCAGTACTTC.

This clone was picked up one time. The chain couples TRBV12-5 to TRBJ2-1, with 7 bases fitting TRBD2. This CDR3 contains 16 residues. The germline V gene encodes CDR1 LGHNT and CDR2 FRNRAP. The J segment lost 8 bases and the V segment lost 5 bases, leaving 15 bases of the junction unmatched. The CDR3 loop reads CASGPSGGEVGHEQFF. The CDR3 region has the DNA TGTGCTAGTGGTCCCAGTGGGGGGGAGGTAGGGCATGAGCAGTTCTTC. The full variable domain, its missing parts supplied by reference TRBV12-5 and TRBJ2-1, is DARVTQTPRHKVTEMGQEVTMRCQPILGHNTVFWYRQTMMQGLELLAYFRNRAPLDDSGMPKDRFSAEMPDATLATLKIQPSEPRDSAVYFCASGPSGGEVGHEQFFGPGTRLTVL.

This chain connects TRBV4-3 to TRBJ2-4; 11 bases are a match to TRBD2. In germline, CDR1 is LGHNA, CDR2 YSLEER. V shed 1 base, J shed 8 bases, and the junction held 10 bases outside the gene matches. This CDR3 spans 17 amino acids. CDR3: CASSQGYSGRATYIQYF. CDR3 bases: TGCGCCAGCAGCCAAGGATATAGCGGGAGGGCCACCTACATTCAGTACTTC.

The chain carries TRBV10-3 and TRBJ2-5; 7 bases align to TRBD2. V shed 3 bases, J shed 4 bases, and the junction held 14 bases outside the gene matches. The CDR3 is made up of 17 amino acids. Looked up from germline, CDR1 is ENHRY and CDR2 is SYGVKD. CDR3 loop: CAISDLETSGVRETQYF. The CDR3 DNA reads TGTGCCATCAGTGACCTCGAGACCAGCGGGGTCAGAGAGACCCAGTACTTC.

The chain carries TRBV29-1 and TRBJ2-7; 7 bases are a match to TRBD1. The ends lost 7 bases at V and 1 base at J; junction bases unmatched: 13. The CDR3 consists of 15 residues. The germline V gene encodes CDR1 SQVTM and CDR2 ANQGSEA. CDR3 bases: TGCAGCGCCATAAGGACAGGCCGGGGTTCCTACGAGCAGTACTTC. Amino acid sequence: CSAIRTGRGSYEQYF.

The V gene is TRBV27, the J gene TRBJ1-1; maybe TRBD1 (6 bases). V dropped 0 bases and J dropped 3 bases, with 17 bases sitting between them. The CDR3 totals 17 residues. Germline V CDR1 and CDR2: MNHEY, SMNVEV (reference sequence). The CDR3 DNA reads TGTGCCAGCAGTTTATCATTCACAGGGACGGAGGACACTGAAGCTTTCTTT. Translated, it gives CASSLSFTGTEDTEAFF.

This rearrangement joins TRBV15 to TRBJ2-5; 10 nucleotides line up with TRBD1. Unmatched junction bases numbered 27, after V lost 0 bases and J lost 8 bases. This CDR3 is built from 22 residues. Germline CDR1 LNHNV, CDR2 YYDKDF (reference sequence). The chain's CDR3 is CATSRDHYGTGVLAESVNTQYF. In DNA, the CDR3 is TGTGCCACCAGCAGAGACCATTATGGGACAGGGGTTCTAGCGGAGTCCGTTAATACCCAGTACTTC.

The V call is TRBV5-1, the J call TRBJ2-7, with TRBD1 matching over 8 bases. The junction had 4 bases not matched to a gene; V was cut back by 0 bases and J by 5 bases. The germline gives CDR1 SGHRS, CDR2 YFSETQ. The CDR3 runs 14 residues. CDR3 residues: CASSLAGRGHEQYF. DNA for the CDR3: TGCGCCAGCAGCTTGGCGGGCAGGGGGCACGAGCAGTACTTC. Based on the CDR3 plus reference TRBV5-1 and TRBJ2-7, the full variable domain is KAGVTQTPRYLIKTRGQQVTLSCSPISGHRSVSWYQQTPGQGLQFLFEYFSETQRNKGNFPGRFSGRQFSNSRSEMNVSTLELGDSALYLCASSLAGRGHEQYFGPGTRLTVT.

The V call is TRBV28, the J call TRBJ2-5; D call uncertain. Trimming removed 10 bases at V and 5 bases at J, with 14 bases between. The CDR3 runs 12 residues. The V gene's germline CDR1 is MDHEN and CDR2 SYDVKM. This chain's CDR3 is CATGRNGETQYF. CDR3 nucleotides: TGTGCCACCGGCCGAAACGGGGAGACCCAGTACTTC.

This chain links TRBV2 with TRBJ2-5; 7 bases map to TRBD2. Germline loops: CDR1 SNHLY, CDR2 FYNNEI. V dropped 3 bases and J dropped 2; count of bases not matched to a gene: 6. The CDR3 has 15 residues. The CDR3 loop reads CASSDSGGGQETQYF. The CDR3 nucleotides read TGTGCCAGCAGTGATTCGGGAGGCGGTCAAGAGACCCAGTACTTC.

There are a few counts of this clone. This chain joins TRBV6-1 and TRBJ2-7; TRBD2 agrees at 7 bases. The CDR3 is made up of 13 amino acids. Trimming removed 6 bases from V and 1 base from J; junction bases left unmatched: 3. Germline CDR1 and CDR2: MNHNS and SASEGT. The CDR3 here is CASRASGSYEQYF. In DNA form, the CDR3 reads TGTGCCAGCAGAGCTAGCGGATCCTACGAGCAGTACTTC.

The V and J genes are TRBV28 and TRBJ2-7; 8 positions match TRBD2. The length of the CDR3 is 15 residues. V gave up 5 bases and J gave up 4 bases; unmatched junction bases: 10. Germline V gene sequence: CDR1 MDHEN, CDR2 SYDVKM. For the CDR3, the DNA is TGTGCCAGCAGTCTAACGGGACTAGAGTTATACGAGCAGTACTTC. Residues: CASSLTGLELYEQYF.

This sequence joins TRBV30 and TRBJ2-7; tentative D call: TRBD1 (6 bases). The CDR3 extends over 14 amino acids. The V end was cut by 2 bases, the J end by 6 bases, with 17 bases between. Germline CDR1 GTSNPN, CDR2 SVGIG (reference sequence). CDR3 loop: CAWSHRAPPGEQYF. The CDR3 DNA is TGTGCCTGGAGTCACAGGGCGCCCCCGGGCGAGCAGTACTTC.

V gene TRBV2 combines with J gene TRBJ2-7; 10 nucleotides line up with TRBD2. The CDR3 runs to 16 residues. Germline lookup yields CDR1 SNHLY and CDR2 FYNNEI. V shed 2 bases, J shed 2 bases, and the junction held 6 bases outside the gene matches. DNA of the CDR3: TGTGCCAGCAGTGAAAGTAGCGGGAGGCGCGCCTACGAGCAGTACTTC. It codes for CASSESSGRRAYEQYF.

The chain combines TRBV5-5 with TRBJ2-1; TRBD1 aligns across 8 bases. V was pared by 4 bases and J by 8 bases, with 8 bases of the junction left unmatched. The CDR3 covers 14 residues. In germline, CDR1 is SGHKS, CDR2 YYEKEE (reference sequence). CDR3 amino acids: CASSGGPGGDEQFF. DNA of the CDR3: TGTGCCAGCAGCGGTGGTCCAGGGGGCGATGAGCAGTTCTTC.

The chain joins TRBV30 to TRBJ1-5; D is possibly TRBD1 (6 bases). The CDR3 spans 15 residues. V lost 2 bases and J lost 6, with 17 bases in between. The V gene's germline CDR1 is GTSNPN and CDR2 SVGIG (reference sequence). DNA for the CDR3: TGTGCCTGGAGTCCTCAAAGGGGGAAATGTCAGCCCCAGCATTTT. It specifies CAWSPQRGKCQPQHF.

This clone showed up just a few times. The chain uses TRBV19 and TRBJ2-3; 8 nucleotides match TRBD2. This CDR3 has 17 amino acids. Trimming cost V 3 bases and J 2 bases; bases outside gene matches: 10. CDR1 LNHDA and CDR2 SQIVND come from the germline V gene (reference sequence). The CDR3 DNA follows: TGTGCCAGTAGTATGGCCCTCGGGGGGGGATACACAGATACGCAGTATTTT. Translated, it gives CASSMALGGGYTDTQYF.

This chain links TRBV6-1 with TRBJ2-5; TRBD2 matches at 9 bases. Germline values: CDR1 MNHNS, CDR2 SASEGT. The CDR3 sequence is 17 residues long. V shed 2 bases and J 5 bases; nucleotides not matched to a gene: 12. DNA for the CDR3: TGTGCCAGCAGTGAAAGGGCACTAGCGGGCGCGAAGGAGACCCAGTACTTC. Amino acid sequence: CASSERALAGAKETQYF.

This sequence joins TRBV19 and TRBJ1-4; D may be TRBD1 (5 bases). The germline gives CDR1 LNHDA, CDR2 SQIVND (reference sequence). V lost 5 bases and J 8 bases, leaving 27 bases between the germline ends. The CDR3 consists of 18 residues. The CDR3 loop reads CASSPRRVSSPGHEKLFF. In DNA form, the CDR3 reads TGTGCCAGTAGTCCCCGTCGAGTCTCATCTCCAGGACACGAAAAACTGTTTTTT.

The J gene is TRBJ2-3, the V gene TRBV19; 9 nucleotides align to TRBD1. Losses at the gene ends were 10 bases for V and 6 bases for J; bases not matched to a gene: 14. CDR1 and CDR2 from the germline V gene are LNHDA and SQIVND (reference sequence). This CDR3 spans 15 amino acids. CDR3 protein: CATARTGAISDTQYF. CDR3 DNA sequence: TGTGCCACCGCCCGGACAGGGGCTATCTCGGATACGCAGTATTTT.